The next 19 T cell receptor beta chains were all read from a single sample in a study of early T cells in non-severe SARS-CoV-2 infection. MiXCR was run by TCRdb on the 5' RACE reads, yielding one entry per CDR3 protein. The data show over 60,000 distinct CDR3 sequences, about 11% seen once. This sample comprised whole blood, obtained at baseline. Receptors originate from an adult who was a healthcare worker with PCR-confirmed SARS-CoV-2 infection or an uninfected control (not recorded which).

The chain joins TRBV2 to TRBJ2-4, with D uncertain. The V end lost 9 bases, the J end lost 0 bases, and 15 bases lay between the germline ends. Germline V gene lookup returns CDR1 SNHLY and CDR2 FYNNEI. The CDR3 has 15 amino acids. DNA for the CDR3: TGTGCCAGGGATTTAGTCCCGGGAGCCAAAAACATTCAGTACTTC. Its translation: CARDLVPGAKNIQYF.

This clonotype was observed at least ten times. V gene TRBV12-3 or TRBV12-4 combines with J gene TRBJ2-1; 10 bases are a match to TRBD2. Trimming removed 6 bases from V and 5 bases from J; junction bases left unmatched: 10. The length of the CDR3 is 16 residues. CDR3 sequence (DNA): TGTGCCAGCAGCCCCCTCCAACTAGCGGGGCACAATGAGCAGTTCTTC. Encoded protein: CASSPLQLAGHNEQFF.

This clonotype was found a few times. The CDR3: CASSQERGRLYNEQFF. The CDR3 DNA sequence: TGCGCCAGCAGCCAAGAACGAGGCAGACTCTACAATGAGCAGTTCTTC. The V gene is TRBV4-3, the J gene TRBJ2-1; D not certain. V was clipped by 0 bases and J by 3 bases, with 12 bases between them. Germline V CDR1 and CDR2: LGHNA, YSLEER. This CDR3 spans 16 amino acids.

In its sample, this clonotype was seen many times. The chain couples TRBV30 to TRBJ1-1; the match to TRBD1 covers 7 bases. The germline gives CDR1 GTSNPN, CDR2 SVGIG (reference sequence). The V and J ends lost 1 base and 0 bases, in that order; junction bases with no gene match: 14. The CDR3 has 18 residues. The CDR3 DNA follows: TGTGCCTGGAGTGACCCACAGGGGTGGGTTAGGATGAACACTGAAGCTTTCTTT. Translated, it gives CAWSDPQGWVRMNTEAFF.

This clonotype was counted ten times or more. V usage is TRBV2 and J usage is TRBJ2-2, with 8 bases aligning to TRBD1. CDR1 and CDR2 from the germline V gene are SNHLY and FYNNEI. This CDR3 region has 15 residues. J was trimmed by 6 bases and V by 3 bases; bases with no gene match: 6. This CDR3 reads CASSDMQGASGELFF. The CDR3 region has the DNA TGTGCCAGCAGTGATATGCAGGGGGCATCCGGGGAGCTGTTTTTT.

This clonotype has ten or more counts. V gene TRBV6-6 combines with J gene TRBJ2-1; a possible D gene is TRBD2 (5 bases). This CDR3 spans 15 amino acids. V lost 2 bases and J 0 bases, leaving 8 bases between the germline ends. In germline, CDR1 is MNHNY, CDR2 SVGAGI (reference sequence). CDR3 nucleotides: TGTGCCAGCAGTTACGGGGAGAACTCCTACAATGAGCAGTTCTTC. Translation gives CASSYGENSYNEQFF.

This clonotype was observed a few times. V is TRBV19 and J is TRBJ1-4, with D maybe TRBD1 (6 bases). The CDR3 is 15 residues long. Deletions cut 4 bases from V and 8 bases from J, with 17 bases between. The germline V gene encodes CDR1 LNHDA and CDR2 SQIVND (reference sequence). This CDR3 is CASSTLNRVGEKLFF. DNA of the CDR3: TGTGCCAGTAGTACCCTCAACAGGGTTGGCGAAAAACTGTTTTTT.

This clonotype has more than one count but fewer than ten. This chain joins TRBV10-1 and TRBJ1-1; D call uncertain. The CDR3 loop spans 10 amino acids. Trimming left V 7 bases short and J 10 bases short, with 10 bases between. Germline CDR1 reads WNHNN; CDR2 reads SYGVQD (reference sequence). The CDR3 reads CASIKGGAFF. The CDR3 DNA reads as TGCGCCAGCATTAAGGGTGGAGCTTTCTTT.

The sample holds many counts of this clonotype. The gene calls are TRBV10-2 and TRBJ2-4; D may be TRBD1 or TRBD2 (5 bases each). Per the germline V gene, CDR1 is WSHSY and CDR2 is SAAADI. V was cut by 5 bases and J by 2 bases, with 13 bases left in between. This CDR3 comprises 15 residues. DNA for the CDR3: TGCGCCAGCAGTTCCTATTCGGGGCCCAAAAACATTCAGTACTTC. Its protein is CASSSYSGPKNIQYF.

J is TRBJ2-3 and V is TRBV7-3, with unresolved D. The CDR3 is 16 amino acids. Trimming took off 1 base at V and 0 bases at J, with 11 bases between the two ends. CDR1 and CDR2 from the germline V gene are SGHTA and FQGTGA. In DNA form, the CDR3 reads TGTGCCAGCAGCTTAAACTCCGGATCTAGCACAGATACGCAGTATTTT. It codes for CASSLNSGSSTDTQYF.

This clonotype was observed a few times. This chain links TRBV2 with TRBJ2-7; TRBD1 matches 7 bases. The V gene's germline CDR1 is SNHLY and CDR2 FYNNEI. There are 16 residues in the CDR3. V gave up 0 bases and J gave up 2 bases; unmatched junction bases: 7. This CDR3 reads CASSEALRTGAYEQYF. CDR3 coding DNA: TGTGCCAGCAGTGAAGCGCTAAGGACAGGTGCCTACGAGCAGTACTTC.

V gene TRBV9 combines with J gene TRBJ2-1; D is possibly TRBD1 (5 bases). Trimming pared 3 bases from V and 4 bases from J, leaving 23 bases between. This CDR3 is built from 18 residues. Germline V gives CDR1 SGDLS, CDR2 YYNGEE. CDR3 amino acids: CASSALSSGHRVYNEQFF. The CDR3 region has the DNA TGTGCCAGCAGCGCACTCTCCTCAGGGCATCGGGTTTACAATGAGCAGTTCTTC.

This clonotype was seen more than once but under ten times. The junction departs from germline at one end; a sequencing error may be responsible. In DNA form, the CDR3 reads TGTGCCAGCAGGTTAGCCGCCATCAAGAACACTGAAGCTTTCTTT. This sequence encodes CASRLAAIKNTEAFF. The chain recombines TRBV12-3 or TRBV12-4 with TRBJ1-1; D not resolved. The CDR3 sequence is 15 residues long.

This chain links TRBV6-1 with TRBJ2-1, with D unclear. Germline CDR1 and CDR2: MNHNS and SASEGT. The CDR3 has 14 amino acids. Trimming took 2 bases from V and 5 from J, leaving 10 bases between them. Here the CDR3 reads CASSEFGWDNEQFF. In nucleotides, the CDR3 is TGTGCCAGCAGTGAATTCGGCTGGGACAATGAGCAGTTCTTC.

There are many counts of this clonotype. CDR3 sequence (DNA): TGTGCCAGCTCACCACTGCAGGCCCCCACCAGTTACAATGAGCAGTTCTTC. The encoded protein is CASSPLQAPTSYNEQFF. The V call is TRBV18, the J call TRBJ2-1; the D is unclear. Trimming removed 1 base from V and 4 bases from J, with 17 bases in between. The CDR3 covers 17 residues. Germline CDR1 is KGHSH and CDR2 is LQKENI.

This clonotype was detected ten times or more. The J gene is TRBJ2-3, the V gene TRBV20-1; maybe TRBD2 (6 bases). The CDR3 sequence is 19 residues long. Trimming left V 0 bases short and J 1 base short, with 23 bases between. In germline, CDR1 is DFQATT, CDR2 SNEGSKA (reference sequence). Here the CDR3 reads CSARDYPSLFGGGTDTQYF. The CDR3 region has the DNA TGCAGTGCTAGAGACTACCCTTCCTTATTCGGAGGGGGCACAGATACGCAGTATTTT.

In its sample, this clonotype was seen many times. The chain uses TRBV20-1 and TRBJ2-1; 12 nucleotides match TRBD2. The CDR3 extends over 14 amino acids. V lost 6 bases and J lost 7; bases outside the gene matches: 7. Per the germline V gene, CDR1 is DFQATT and CDR2 is SNEGSKA (reference sequence). CDR3 amino acids: CSAILAGGRNEQFF. The DNA of the CDR3 is TGCAGTGCGATACTAGCGGGGGGAAGAAATGAGCAGTTCTTC.

Ten or more counts support this clonotype. The V and J genes are TRBV6-6 and TRBJ1-2; maybe TRBD1 (5 bases). V was trimmed by 4 bases and J by 4 bases, leaving 10 bases between them. Germline CDR1 and CDR2: MNHNY and SVGAGI (reference sequence). CDR3 length equals 13 residues. The CDR3 DNA follows: TGTGCCAGCAGTTCCCTAGACAGCTATGGCTACACCTTC. As protein: CASSSLDSYGYTF.

V gene TRBV5-6 combines with J gene TRBJ2-3; 9 nucleotides match TRBD2. Germline V CDR1 and CDR2: SGHDT, YYEEEE. CDR3 length: 15 residues. V dropped 1 base and J dropped 1; count of bases not matched to a gene: 1. The CDR3 here is CASSLIAGGTDTQYF. For the CDR3, the DNA is TGTGCCAGCAGCTTGATAGCGGGGGGCACAGATACGCAGTATTTT.